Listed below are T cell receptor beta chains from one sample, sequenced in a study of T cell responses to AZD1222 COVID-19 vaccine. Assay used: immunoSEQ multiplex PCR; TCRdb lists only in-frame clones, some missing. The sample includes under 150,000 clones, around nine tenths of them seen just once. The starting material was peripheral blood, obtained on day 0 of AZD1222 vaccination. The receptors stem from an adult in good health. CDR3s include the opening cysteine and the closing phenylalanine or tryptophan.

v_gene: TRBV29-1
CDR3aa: CSVTTGGTEAFF

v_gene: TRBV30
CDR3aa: CAWSFNYYEQYF

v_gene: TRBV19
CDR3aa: CASRMGSGLYNEQFF

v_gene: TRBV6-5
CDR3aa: CASSYGGVAEQYF

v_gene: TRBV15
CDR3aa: CATSRGPAGSFTGELFF

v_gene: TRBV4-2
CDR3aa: CASSPRDGGNTEAFF

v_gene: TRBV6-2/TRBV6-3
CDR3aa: CASSIPTGGGNTIYF

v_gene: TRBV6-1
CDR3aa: CASSEGGGRGRETQYF

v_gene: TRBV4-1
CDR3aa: CASSQDRVNTEAFF

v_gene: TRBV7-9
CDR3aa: CASSSLAGGVTDTQYF

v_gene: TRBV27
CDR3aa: CASSLWGNTEAFF

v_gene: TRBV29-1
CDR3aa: CSAAGASGYTF

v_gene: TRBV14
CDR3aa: CASSQEAGQYYEQYF

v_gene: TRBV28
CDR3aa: CASSLPLGGIVETQYF

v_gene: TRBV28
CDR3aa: CASSVGALNEKLFF

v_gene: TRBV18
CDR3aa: CASSRSDGELFF

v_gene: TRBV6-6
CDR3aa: CASSGTTISPQHF

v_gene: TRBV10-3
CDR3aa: CAISESGTGYGYTF

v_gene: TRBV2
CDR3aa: CASSVQGATEAFF

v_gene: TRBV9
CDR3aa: CASTLGAGSNTGELFF

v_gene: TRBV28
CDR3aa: CASGRGDEKLFF

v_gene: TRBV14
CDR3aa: CASSPVAGGGETQYF

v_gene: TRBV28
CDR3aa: CASSPGGGLGRPLHF

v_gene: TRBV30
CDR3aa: CAWRIPGAAEAFF

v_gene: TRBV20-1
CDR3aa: CSALGGGRQYF

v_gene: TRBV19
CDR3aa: CASKSQHTGVDYNEQFF

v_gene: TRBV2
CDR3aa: CASSDGIARQFF

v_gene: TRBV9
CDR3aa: CASSVAGQPTNEKLFF

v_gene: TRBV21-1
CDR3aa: CASSPRGTGGARPNEKLFF

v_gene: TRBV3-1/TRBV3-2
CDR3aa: CASSQDPHRDEAFF

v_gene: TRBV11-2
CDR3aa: CASSRDRVYTF

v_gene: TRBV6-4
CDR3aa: CASSESPSANTEAFF

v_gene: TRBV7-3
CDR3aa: CASSFAGAEAFF

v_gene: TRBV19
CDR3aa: CATISKTDFSDEQFF

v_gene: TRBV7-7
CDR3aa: CASSLTENTEAFF

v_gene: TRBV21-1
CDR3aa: CASSKLRHPYGYTF

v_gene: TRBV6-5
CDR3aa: CASGTGYEQYF

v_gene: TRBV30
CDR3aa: CAWSVQGSQPQHF

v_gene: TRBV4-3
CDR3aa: CASSQEGGSPNTGELFF

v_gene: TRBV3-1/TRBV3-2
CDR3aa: CASSQGGTVGEKLFF

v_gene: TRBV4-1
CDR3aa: CASSQEGFGTATSSTDTQYF

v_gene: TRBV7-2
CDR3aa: CATSLGGLGNQPQHF